This TCR beta chain was profiled in a study of control samples from healthy donors and cancer patients. V lost 10 bases, J lost 6 bases, and 7 bases lay in between. Germline values: CDR1 MDHEN, CDR2 SYDVKM. This CDR3 spans 10 amino acids. Libraries were prepared by immunoSEQ multiplex PCR; TCRdb keeps only in-frame clonotypes and omits some of them. The profile shows around 180,000 clones, about 86% of them singletons. The specimen was blood. This chain joins TRBV28 and TRBJ2-1, with unresolved D. The receptor was isolated from a woman in her 30s in good health. In DNA form, the CDR3 reads TGTGCCATCGGAATCAATGAGCAGTTCTTC. Translated, it gives CAIGINEQFF.